This TCR beta chain was captured by sequencing in a study of shared clonotypes between healthy human individuals (TCRdb year 2020). About the investigation overall: The cohort included three men and a couple of women between 18 and 49 years of age. Per donor, three plates each were used for CD4 naive and CD4 memory, two for CD8 naive, and one for CD8 memory. To estimate repertoire size and how much clonotypes are shared between individuals, the study performed deep sequencing of blood TCR repertoires from about five healthy adults. Different laboratories and diverse techniques were used to prepare libraries and sequence TCR repertoires, to increase sequencing depth and limit assay-specific biases. Per donor, leukapheresis produced somewhere between about 0.9 and 9.5 billion PBMCs.

On this clone itself: Its antigen is still unknown. No per-base quality is available; no much larger clone lies one base away.

What the research found in general, with its limitations: Incomplete sequencing was indicated by rarefaction of sorted-subset datasets, despite the large sequencing depth. Naive subsets generally had larger estimated clonotype richness than memory subsets. Sampling was restricted to blood, and TCR repertoires in tissue are likely to differ from TCR repertoires in blood. About 4.5% of naive CD4, roughly 3.6% of naive CD8, 2% to 2.5% of memory CD4, and 0.4% of memory CD8 clonotypes were shared across four donors. Pairwise subsampling led to the expectation that sequencing depth would affect the degree of clonotype sharing among donors. Because the study included only a small number of donors, the genetic and exposure-history diversity represented was limited. Compared with non-shared clonotypes, clonotypes shared by all four sorted-subset donors had higher generation probabilities.

Using the deep immunoSEQ assay, multiplex PCR amplified TCR CDR3 regions from genomic DNA. Extracted genomic DNA from each cell subset was spread evenly across all wells of several immunoSEQ 96-well plates, with each plate serving as a replicate. For sorted subsets, each replicate PCR was loaded with roughly 190 ng genomic DNA, equivalent to 30,000 or so T cell genomes. The purified libraries were quantified using a Qubit 3.0 fluorometer, sized with a Bioanalyzer 2100, and then quantified again using the KAPA Library Quantification kit. Every immunoSEQ 96-well plate was sequenced on a dedicated single-read 150-cycle Illumina NextSeq 550 flow cell. The source study handled its data this way. Because only junctional sequences without quality scores were contained in the immunoSEQ output, filtering matching that applied to full-length reads could not be performed. To assign V/J genes and CDR3, sequences were annotated against IMGT germline references using PyIR, a Python wrapper for IgBLAST v1.9. Reads were filtered out if the reads had weak V/J assignments (E-value above 1e-6), no CDR3, stop codons, out-of-frame junctions, or ambiguous translated residues. A V3J clonotype was defined by an identical inferred V gene, J gene, and CDR3 amino acid sequence. The percentage overlap between two repertoires was calculated by dividing the number of shared unique clonotypes by the size of the smaller repertoire. Three approaches were used to assess repertoire richness: RTK rarefaction, the Chao1 estimator, and Recon v2.1 estimates of unobserved clonotypes. For all TCRbeta clonotypes obtained by the gDNA method from several donors, generation probabilities were computed with OLGA. The table comes from immuneACCESS by way of TCRdb, which keeps in-frame sequences with V and J called. Part of the clones is missing from these tables; in studies checked, under half for an unresolved V gene and the rest for unknown reasons. The V and J calls and clone size are taken from that table; D and trimming were inferred from the DNA. This sample lists 190,000 or so clones; about 66% were detected once. In total, the top ten clones hold roughly 10% of the sample.

V is shortened by 8 bases, J by 4 bases, and the region joining them spans 12 bases. CDR1 and CDR2, looked up from the germline V gene (reference sequence), are LNHDA and SQIVND. The CDR3, from cysteine to phenylalanine, totals 13 residues. Just CDR3 DNA is preserved here, 39 bases in frame from base 1. Healthy HIV-negative adults with no recently reported acute infections or vaccinations were included as donors. Every donor was a Caucasian adult living in Nashville, Tennessee, USA. CD4+ T cells were enriched through magnetic negative selection, after which naive cells were positively selected on CD45RA and the remaining negative fraction served as the memory subset. Blood was collected by leukapheresis, and PBMCs were isolated by Ficoll-Histopaque density gradient centrifugation and then cryopreserved in liquid nitrogen vapor phase. Purity and quantity of every magnetically sorted T cell population were checked by analytical flow cytometry. From each sorted fraction, genomic DNA was isolated and quantified by UV absorbance on a Nanodrop 2000c.

In this chain, TRBV19 is recombined with TRBJ1-5, with TRBD1 as a weak D call on 6 bases. This receptor was identified in a man younger than 45 in good health. The material sequenced was memory CD4+ T cells sorted from blood. The cell subset or site label for this specimen denotes: CD45RA-negative fraction. In nucleotides, the sequence is TGTGCCAGTTTAAGCGGACAGAATCAGCCCCAGCATTTT. It encodes CASLSGQNQPQHF.